The 23 T cell receptor beta chains below all came from one sample that was sequenced in a study of blood T cell repertoires in COVID-19. The table came from immunoSEQ multiplex PCR; TCRdb's copy has only in-frame clones and leaves some out. The top ten clones hold roughly a tenth of a sample with fewer than 400,000 clones, approximately 90% of them seen once. The sample comprised PBMCs or T cells enriched from blood (not recorded which). Every receptor here comes from a woman between 50 and 59 years old who had recovered from COVID-19.

CDR3: CASSVGVRGTSGASNTGELFF. The CDR3 DNA sequence: TGTGCCAGCAGCGTAGGGGTTAGGGGGACTAGCGGGGCATCGAACACCGGGGAGCTGTTTTTT. The chain is built from TRBV9 and TRBJ2-2; 13 nucleotides line up with TRBD2. The germline gives CDR1 SGDLS, CDR2 YYNGEE. The CDR3 runs to 21 residues. Trimming at V came to 0 bases and at J to 0 bases, leaving 11 bases not matched to a gene.

This chain uses TRBV28 with TRBJ1-1; perhaps TRBD1 as D (6 bases). Looked up from germline, CDR1 is MDHEN and CDR2 is SYDVKM. V gave up 3 bases and J gave up 3 bases, with 14 bases separating them. This CDR3 spans 15 amino acids. The CDR3 sequence is CASSLGTGLYTEAFF. CDR3 DNA sequence: TGTGCCAGCAGTTTGGGAACAGGGTTGTACACTGAAGCTTTCTTT.

This clone was seen only a few times. V is TRBV6-5 and J is TRBJ2-1; D may be TRBD2 (5 bases). With 7 bases removed from V and 4 bases from J, the gap between germline ends came to 8 bases. The CDR3 totals 12 residues. Germline CDR1 and CDR2: MNHEY and SVGAGI. The CDR3 sequence is CASTGIYNEQFF. CDR3 DNA: TGTGCCAGCACCGGGATTTACAATGAGCAGTTCTTC.

The chain employs TRBV3-1 (or the pseudogene TRBV3-2) and TRBJ2-3; the match to TRBD1 covers 8 bases. J gave up 6 bases and V 1 base, and 6 bases lay outside the gene matches. This CDR3 has 15 residues. From germline, CDR1 is LGHDT and CDR2 YNNKEL (reference sequence). CDR3 in DNA: TGTGCCAGCAGCCAAGGTCAGGGGGCGAGCGATACGCAGTATTTT. Its translation is CASSQGQGASDTQYF.

The genes are TRBV2 and TRBJ1-2; maybe TRBD1 (6 bases). The V end lost 4 bases, the J end lost 9 bases, and 12 bases lay between the germline ends. Germline V lookup: CDR1 SNHLY, CDR2 FYNNEI. The CDR3 is 12 amino acids. CDR3 nucleotides: TGTGCCAGCAGTGTTGGGGGCTTTAGCTACACCTTC. This codes for CASSVGGFSYTF. The entire variable domain, with the rest obtained from reference TRBV2 and TRBJ1-2, is as follows: EPEVTQTPSHQVTQMGQEVILRCVPISNHLYFYWYRQILGQKVEFLVSFYNNEISEKSEIFDDQFSVERPDGSNFTLKIRSTKLEDSAMYFCASSVGGFSYTFGSGTRLTVV.

The chain links TRBV21-1 to TRBJ1-5; the D call in the table, TRBD1, was not verified against the DNA. TRBV21-1 represents a pseudogene. The CDR3 is 15 amino acids. DNA of the CDR3: TGTGCCAGCAGCCCTACAGGGGGCTCAGGTAAGCCCCAGCATTTT. This encodes CASSPTGGSGKPQHF.

The chain combines TRBV20-1 with TRBJ2-7; D is unresolved. The CDR3 totals 11 residues. Germline-derived CDR1 and CDR2 are DFQATT and SNEGSKA (reference sequence). The V end lost 0 bases, the J end lost 4 bases, and 4 bases lay between the germline ends. For the CDR3, the DNA is TGCAGTGCTAGAGAAGAGTACGAGCAGTACTTC. Its translation: CSAREEYEQYF.

The count of this clone is one. CDR3 in DNA: TGTGCCAGCAGTCCCCGTCAGAAGCTTTGGCGCGGGCCCCAGCATTTT. Encoded protein: CASSPRQKLWRGPQHF. This sequence joins TRBV27 and TRBJ1-5; D is undetermined. There are 16 residues in the CDR3. The ends were cut back, 5 bases at V and 9 bases at J, with 23 bases in the middle. In germline, CDR1 is MNHEY, CDR2 SMNVEV (reference sequence).

The chain links TRBV7-2 to TRBJ2-1; 7 bases match TRBD1. CDR3 length: 16 amino acids. Trimming took 4 bases from V and 1 from J; bases not matched to a gene: 7. Germline V gene sequence: CDR1 SGHTA, CDR2 FQGNSA. The CDR3 DNA is TGTGCCAGCAGCTCCAGACAGGGTGGGTCCTACAATGAGCAGTTCTTC. Encoded protein: CASSSRQGGSYNEQFF.

The chain joins TRBV5-1 to TRBJ1-5; no definite D call. Germline V CDR1 and CDR2: SGHRS, YFSETQ. Between the trimmed V and J ends, which lost 0 bases and 4 bases, there was a span of 11 bases. This CDR3 comprises 15 residues. The CDR3 region has the DNA TGCGCCAGCAGCTTGGAGCCCGTCGTTAATCAGCCCCAGCATTTT. Translation gives CASSLEPVVNQPQHF.

The gene calls are TRBV19 and TRBJ1-5; D gene unclear. Germline CDR1 reads LNHDA; CDR2 reads SQIVND (reference sequence). V was pared by 4 bases and J by 3 bases, with 13 bases between. This CDR3 has 15 residues. The DNA of the CDR3 is TGTGCCAGTAGTACTATTTTGGAGACCAATCAGCCCCAGCATTTT. It encodes CASSTILETNQPQHF.

In this sample, this clone turned up a few times. The rearrangement links TRBV5-8 to TRBJ1-2, with D uncertain. Between the trimmed V and J ends, which lost 0 bases and 4 bases, there was a span of 7 bases. CDR3 length equals 13 residues. From germline, CDR1 is SGHTS and CDR2 YDEGEE. Written as DNA, the CDR3 is TGTGCCAGCAGCTTGGCTCGCAGCTATGGCTACACCTTC. Protein: CASSLARSYGYTF.

This sequence joins TRBV29-1 and TRBJ2-7; maybe TRBD1 (6 bases). The CDR3 sequence is 12 residues long. With 6 bases removed from V and 3 bases from J, the gap between germline ends came to 12 bases. The germline V gene encodes CDR1 SQVTM and CDR2 ANQGSEA. Here the CDR3 DNA reads TGCAGCGTAATCGGACAGCACTACGAGCAGTACTTC. Its translation: CSVIGQHYEQYF.

The rearrangement joins TRBV18 to TRBJ2-1, with 8 bases aligning to TRBD2. Per germline, CDR1 KGHSH and CDR2 LQKENI. The CDR3 is 20 amino acids. After removal of 1 base from V and 0 bases from J, the junction contained 14 bases not matched to a gene. The DNA for the CDR3 is TGTGCCAGCTCACCACGGGCCCCAGCGGGGGCCCCCAGCTCCTACAATGAGCAGTTCTTC. It is translated as CASSPRAPAGAPSSYNEQFF.

The chain couples TRBV28 to TRBJ2-1; 8 bases match TRBD1. CDR1 and CDR2 from the germline V gene are MDHEN and SYDVKM. This CDR3 region has 14 residues. With V trimmed by 3 bases and J by 6 bases, 4 bases remained unmatched. The CDR3 region has the DNA TGTGCCAGCAGTTTCCGGACAGGGTTCAATGAGCAGTTCTTC. It translates to CASSFRTGFNEQFF.

This clone was picked up one time. The gene calls are TRBV5-6 and TRBJ1-6; D gene ambiguous. CDR1 and CDR2 from the germline V gene are SGHDT and YYEEEE. Trimming shortened V by 4 bases and J by 8 bases, and 13 bases separated the two germline ends. The CDR3 spans 14 residues. The CDR3 protein is CASSKGSGHSPLHF. CDR3 DNA sequence: TGTGCCAGCAGCAAGGGAAGCGGACATTCACCCCTCCACTTT. Variable domain in full (rest from reference TRBV5-6 and TRBJ1-6): DAGVTQSPTHLIKTRGQQVTLRCSPKSGHDTVSWYQQALGQGPQFIFQYYEEEERQRGNFPDRFSGHQFPNYSSELNVNALLLGDSALYLCASSKGSGHSPLHFGNGTRLTVT.

This clone appeared once. This chain joins TRBV4-1 and TRBJ1-5; D is ambiguous. Trimming pared 0 bases from V and 2 bases from J, leaving 14 bases between. Germline lookup yields CDR1 MGHRA and CDR2 YSYEKL. CDR3 size: 17 residues. In nucleotides, the CDR3 is TGCGCCAGCAGCCAAGATACTAGCCAGATGGGCAATCAGCCCCAGCATTTT. This encodes CASSQDTSQMGNQPQHF.

In DNA form, the CDR3 reads TGTGCCAGCCTAGGACAGGGGGCCTCCGGGGAGCTGTTTTTT. Translated, it gives CASLGQGASGELFF. This chain connects TRBV11-2 to TRBJ2-2; 11 positions match TRBD1. This CDR3 is 14 amino acids long. CDR1 and CDR2 (germline): SGHAT, FQNNGV. Trimming cost V 8 bases and J 6 bases; bases outside gene matches: 5.

This clone showed up just a few times. V gene TRBV7-9 combines with J gene TRBJ2-1; D not resolved. Germline CDR1 and CDR2: SEHNR and FQNEAQ (reference sequence). The CDR3 runs to 12 residues. V lost 3 bases and J 6 bases, leaving 6 bases between the germline ends. CDR3 protein: CASSLAVNEQFF. The CDR3 DNA reads as TGTGCCAGCAGCTTGGCCGTCAATGAGCAGTTCTTC.

Comments on this clone: In the same sample, other DNA sequences code for this CDR3. The genes are TRBV5-1 and TRBJ2-1, with a weak D call TRBD1 (6 bases). Germline CDR1 reads SGHRS; CDR2 reads YFSETQ. The germline V and J ends were trimmed by 5 bases and 0 bases, with 12 bases remaining between them. The CDR3 has 15 amino acids. In DNA, the CDR3 is TGCGCCAGCAGTTTACAGGGCAGCTCCTACAATGAGCAGTTCTTC. It translates to CASSLQGSSYNEQFF.

This chain links TRBV10-3 with TRBJ2-1; TRBD1 matches 9 bases. Germline CDR1 reads ENHRY; CDR2 reads SYGVKD. This CDR3 region has 15 residues. V gave up 3 bases and J gave up 8 bases; unmatched junction bases: 8. The CDR3 region is CAISDLGQGRYEQFF. The CDR3 DNA reads as TGTGCCATCAGTGATCTAGGACAGGGGAGATATGAGCAGTTCTTC.

As to this clone: In the same sample, other DNA sequences code for this CDR3. V usage is TRBV12-3 or TRBV12-4 and J usage is TRBJ1-1; possible D gene TRBD1, 5 bases. The CDR3 loop spans 12 amino acids. The V end was cut by 5 bases, the J end by 5 bases, with 9 bases between. CDR3 in DNA: TGTGCCAGCAGTCGGGGGGGAACTGAAGCTTTCTTT. Amino acids: CASSRGGTEAFF.

This chain uses TRBV6-5 with TRBJ1-1; D gene ambiguous. This CDR3 contains 14 residues. The V end lost 7 bases, the J end lost 0 bases, and 12 bases lay between the germline ends. Per the germline V gene, CDR1 is MNHEY and CDR2 is SVGAGI. The CDR3 spells CASKSTFMNTEAFF. CDR3 DNA: TGTGCCAGCAAGTCGACATTCATGAACACTGAAGCTTTCTTT.